The 7 T cell receptor beta chains given below trace back to one sample, sequenced in a study of T cell responses to AZD1222 COVID-19 vaccine. Libraries were prepared by immunoSEQ multiplex PCR; TCRdb keeps only in-frame clonotypes and omits some of them. The data contain some 94,000 clones, roughly nine tenths of them singletons. The sequencing here drew on peripheral blood, taken on day 0 of AZD1222 vaccination. The origin of the receptors is an adult in good health.

This rearrangement joins TRBV29-1 to TRBJ2-2; D remains ambiguous. Germline values: CDR1 SQVTM, CDR2 ANQGSEA. This CDR3 spans 11 amino acids. Trimming removed 5 bases at V and 6 bases at J, with 7 bases between. CDR3 sequence (DNA): TGCAGCGTTTGGGGTGCCGGGGAGCTGTTTTTT. As protein: CSVWGAGELFF.

The V and J genes are TRBV20-1 and TRBJ2-7, with D unclear. This CDR3 spans 11 amino acids. The V gene lost 6 bases and the J gene lost 4 bases, with 10 bases spanning the gap. Germline V lookup: CDR1 DFQATT, CDR2 SNEGSKA (reference sequence). CDR3 region: CSASSRYEQYF. The CDR3 coding sequence is TGCAGTGCAAGCTCTAGGTACGAGCAGTACTTC.

The chain uses TRBV15 and TRBJ2-7, with 8 bases identical to TRBD1. This CDR3 spans 16 amino acids. Germline values: CDR1 LNHNV, CDR2 YYDKDF (reference sequence). V shed 0 bases, J shed 5 bases, and the junction held 9 bases outside the gene matches. The CDR3 region is CATSRDLFARGHEQYF. For the CDR3, the DNA is TGTGCCACCAGCAGAGATCTATTTGCCAGGGGGCACGAGCAGTACTTC.

This clone was seen just once. The V and J genes are TRBV11-3 and TRBJ2-1; 12 bases line up with TRBD2. V was clipped by 5 bases and J by 9 bases; unmatched bases: 5. The germline CDR1 and CDR2 sequences are SGHNT and YENEEA. This CDR3 comprises 14 residues. The CDR3 sequence is CASSVGLAGTEQFF. DNA of the CDR3: TGTGCCAGCAGCGTCGGACTAGCGGGAACTGAGCAGTTCTTC.

CDR3 region: CASSQVTAGGGTNEQFF. DNA of the CDR3: TGTGCCAGCAGCCAAGTTACGGCCGGGGGGGGTACAAATGAGCAGTTCTTC. The V gene is TRBV4-2, the J gene TRBJ2-1; TRBD2 matches 8 bases. J was trimmed by 7 bases and V by 1 base; bases with no gene match: 12. The CDR3 runs to 17 residues. Germline CDR1 reads LGHNA; CDR2 reads YNFKEQ.

The chain recombines TRBV7-9 with TRBJ2-5; D is unresolved. Per germline, CDR1 SEHNR and CDR2 FQNEAQ (reference sequence). With 5 bases removed from V and 4 bases from J, the gap between germline ends came to 11 bases. CDR3 size: 13 residues. DNA for the CDR3: TGTGCCAGCAGCGCGCGGATCGGAGAGACCCAGTACTTC. Protein sequence: CASSARIGETQYF. Filled out from reference TRBV7-9 and TRBJ2-5, the complete variable domain reads DTGVSQNPRHKITKRGQNVTFRCDPISEHNRLYWYRQTLGQGPEFLTYFQNEAQLEKSRLLSDRFSAERPKGSFSTLEIQRTEQGDSAMYLCASSARIGETQYFGPGTRLLVL.

The V and J genes are TRBV10-2 and TRBJ1-3, with 7 bases fitting TRBD1. The germline V gene has CDR1 WSHSY and CDR2 SAAADI. V lost 6 bases to trimming and J lost 4 bases; unmatched junction nucleotides: 9. The CDR3 has 15 residues. The CDR3, as DNA: TGCGCCAGCAGAGACAGGGTATCGGAGGGAAACACCATATATTTT. This encodes CASRDRVSEGNTIYF.